This T cell receptor (beta chain) is from a study of PD-L1 blockade in urothelial cancer. Study-level background: T cells were recovered from blood samples at a median of around 130,000.

TCRdb's table, derived via immunoSEQ multiplex PCR, lists solely in-frame clones and lacks some. In the table there are 49,000 or so clones, more than 65% of which are singletons. CDR1 is SGHTA, CDR2 FQGNSA, per germline. This CDR3 comprises 14 residues. V was shortened by 1 base and J by 4 bases, with 10 bases between the two germline ends. As for time point: pretreatment peripheral blood. The cohort comprised individuals with locally advanced or metastatic urothelial carcinoma. Samples spanned pretreatment and treatment, with 1 to 8 time points per patient. The sequence came from a man aged 70 or older with urothelial cancer. The rearrangement uses TRBV7-2 and TRBJ2-5, with no clear D. Here the sequenced sample was PBMCs, taken around atezolizumab (anti-PD-L1) treatment. CDR3 bases: TGTGCCAGCAGCTTAGGTAACAGCTTAGAGACCCAGTACTTC. As protein: CASSLGNSLETQYF. Full variable domain (remainder filled in from reference TRBV7-2 and TRBJ2-5): GAGVSQSPSNKVTEKGKDVELRCDPISGHTALYWYRQSLGQGLEFLIYFQGNSAPDKSGLPSDRFSAERTGGSVSTLTIQRTQQEDSAVYLCASSLGNSLETQYFGPGTRLLVL.